What follows is one TCR beta chain and its context. Antigen specificity is unknown. Sequencing used immunoSEQ version 4 in survey mode. Genomic DNA was diluted to roughly 10 ng/uL, up to 1 ug per sample. Sequencing was performed with immunoSEQ multiplex PCR; in TCRdb, only in-frame clones are kept and a portion is missing. This table has roughly 64,000 clones, just under 75% appearing once. Overlapping HIV-1 Gag 15-mer peptides at 0.95 to 1 ug per peptide per mL were used. Sorted nonresponding memory CD4+ T cells were CD40L-negative, CD69-negative, CD45RO-high. This sample was included in a study of persistence of HIV-infected CD4 T cells. Study information: CD4+ T cells responding to CMV or HIV-1 Gag were isolated.

Overall study findings and caveats: Degenerate expanded CDR3beta sequences were enriched among CMV- and Gag-responding cells. TCR oligoclonality correlated with proviral oligoclonality in the same sorted populations.

The germline V and J ends were trimmed by 4 bases and 5 bases, with 23 bases remaining between them. Germline V gene data show CDR1 as SGHTA and CDR2 as FQGTGA. The CDR3 is 17 residues long. Sequencing used CD4+ T cells sorted from PBMCs after roughly 18-hour stimulation, obtained from a patient who received antiretroviral therapy. The receptor was derived from an adult man with HIV who was CMV-seropositive. The rearrangement links TRBV7-3 to TRBJ2-5, with D tentatively TRBD1 (5 bases). CDR3 residues: CASSSPADSLKRETQYF. The DNA of the CDR3 is TGTGCCAGCAGCTCCCCGGCCGACAGCCTGAAGAGGGAGACCCAGTACTTC.